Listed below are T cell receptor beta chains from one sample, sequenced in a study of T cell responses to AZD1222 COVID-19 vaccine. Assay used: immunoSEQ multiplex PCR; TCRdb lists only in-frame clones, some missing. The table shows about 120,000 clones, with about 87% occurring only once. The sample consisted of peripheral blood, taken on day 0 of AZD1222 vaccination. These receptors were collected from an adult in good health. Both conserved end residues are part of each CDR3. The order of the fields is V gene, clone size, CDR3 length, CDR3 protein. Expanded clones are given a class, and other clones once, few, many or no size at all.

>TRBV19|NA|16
CASSPRTGPGPDTQYF
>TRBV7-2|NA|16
CASSLVQGGGTGELFF
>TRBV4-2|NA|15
CASSRRAGDDTEAFF
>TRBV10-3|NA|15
CAISDLTGATGELFF
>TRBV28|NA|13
CASSWGTYNEQFF
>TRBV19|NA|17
CASSIDHWAGGTDTQYF
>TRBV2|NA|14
CASSEAPRDTEAFF
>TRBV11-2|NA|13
CASSLHLNTEAFF
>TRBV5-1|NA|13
CASSLLSNYEQYF
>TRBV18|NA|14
CASSPGTANEKLFF
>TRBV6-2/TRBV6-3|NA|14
CASSFIQGSYGYTF
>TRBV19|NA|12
CASSSWTLRQYF
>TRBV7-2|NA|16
CASSLTGGGQTDTQYF
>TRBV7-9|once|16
CASSGLTGTAYNEQFF